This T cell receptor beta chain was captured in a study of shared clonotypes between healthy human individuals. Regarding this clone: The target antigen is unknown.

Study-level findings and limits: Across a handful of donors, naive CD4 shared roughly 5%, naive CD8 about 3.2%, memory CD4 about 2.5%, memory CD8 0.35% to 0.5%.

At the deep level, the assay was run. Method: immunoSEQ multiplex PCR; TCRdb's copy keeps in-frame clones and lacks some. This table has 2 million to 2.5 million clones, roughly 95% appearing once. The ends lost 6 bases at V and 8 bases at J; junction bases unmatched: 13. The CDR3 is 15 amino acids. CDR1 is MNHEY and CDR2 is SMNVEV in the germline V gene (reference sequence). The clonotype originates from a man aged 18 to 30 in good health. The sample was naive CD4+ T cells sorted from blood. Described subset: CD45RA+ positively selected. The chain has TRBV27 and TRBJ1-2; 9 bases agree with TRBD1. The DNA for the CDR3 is TGTGCCAGCAGCGACGGACAGGGGAGTTTCCTCGGCTACACCTTC. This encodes CASSDGQGSFLGYTF.